This T cell receptor beta chain is from a study of PD-L1 blockade in urothelial cancer. Turning to the study itself: Analyzed time points were 3 weeks (second dose) and 6 weeks after therapy began.

Assay: immunoSEQ multiplex PCR; the TCRdb copy retains only in-frame clones and omits some. The table includes about 110,000 clones, approximately 85% detected once. This TCR was sampled from a man aged 45 to 65 with urothelial cancer. The sequenced sample was PBMCs, obtained around atezolizumab (anti-PD-L1) treatment.

The CDR3, as DNA: TGTGCCACCAGCAGAACTTTAGGGGGGGCCCACACTGAAGCTTTCTTT. Translated, it gives CATSRTLGGAHTEAFF. The chain couples TRBV15 to TRBJ1-1; tentative D call: TRBD1 (6 bases). V lost 2 bases, J lost 3 bases, and 16 bases lay in between. The length of the CDR3 is 16 residues. Looked up from germline, CDR1 is LNHNV and CDR2 is YYDKDF (reference sequence).